This TCR beta chain was retrieved from a study of control samples from healthy donors and cancer patients. Profiled with immunoSEQ multiplex PCR; TCRdb holds only in-frame clones, not every one. The sample has under 80,000 clones, 84% seen once; the top ten hold approximately 30%. Germline CDR1 reads LNHDA; CDR2 reads SQIVND (reference sequence). The CDR3 totals 14 residues. V lost 7 bases and J lost 3; bases outside the gene matches: 8. The receptor comes from a man aged 45-65 years in good health. Material: blood. The rearrangement uses TRBV19 and TRBJ1-2; 7 bases fit TRBD1. CDR3 coding DNA: TGTGCCAGTAACCTCCGGGACAGATACTATGGCTACACCTTC. Protein sequence: CASNLRDRYYGYTF.